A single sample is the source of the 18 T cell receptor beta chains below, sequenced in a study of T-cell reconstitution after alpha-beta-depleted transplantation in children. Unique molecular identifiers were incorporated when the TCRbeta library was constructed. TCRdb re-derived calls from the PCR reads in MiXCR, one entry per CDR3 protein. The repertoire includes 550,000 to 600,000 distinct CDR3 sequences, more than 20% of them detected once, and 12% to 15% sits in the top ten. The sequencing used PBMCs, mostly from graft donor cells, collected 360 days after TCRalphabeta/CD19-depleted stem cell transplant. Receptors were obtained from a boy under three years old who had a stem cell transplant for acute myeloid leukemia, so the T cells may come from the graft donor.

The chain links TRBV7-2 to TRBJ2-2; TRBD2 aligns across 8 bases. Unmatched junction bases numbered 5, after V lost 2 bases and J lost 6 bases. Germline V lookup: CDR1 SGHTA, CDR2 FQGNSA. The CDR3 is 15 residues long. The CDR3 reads CASSLTAGEAGELFF. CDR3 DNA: TGTGCCAGCAGCTTAACAGCGGGGGAGGCCGGGGAGCTGTTTTTT.

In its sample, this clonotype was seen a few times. The CDR3 reads CSASPQAGGYNEQFF. The CDR3 bases are TGCAGTGCCTCCCCCCAAGCGGGAGGCTACAATGAGCAGTTCTTC. This rearrangement joins TRBV20-1 to TRBJ2-1, with 9 bases matching TRBD2. V lost 6 bases to trimming and J lost 3 bases; unmatched junction nucleotides: 9. Looked up from germline, CDR1 is DFQATT and CDR2 is SNEGSKA (reference sequence). The CDR3 has 15 residues.

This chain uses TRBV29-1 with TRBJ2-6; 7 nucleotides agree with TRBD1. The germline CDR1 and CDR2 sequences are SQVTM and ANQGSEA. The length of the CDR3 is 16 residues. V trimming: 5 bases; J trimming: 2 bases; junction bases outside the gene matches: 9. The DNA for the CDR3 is TGCAGCGTTCAAAACAGGGGCGGTACTGGGGCCAACGTCCTGACTTTC. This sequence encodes CSVQNRGGTGANVLTF.

The DNA of the CDR3 is TGCAGTGCTAGAGACCCTTCCCCCTTTGACTTTAACACTGAAGCTTTCTTT. This encodes CSARDPSPFDFNTEAFF. This chain links TRBV20-1 with TRBJ1-1; D not certain. The CDR3 is 17 amino acids. Trimming stripped 0 bases from V and 2 bases from J, with 19 bases between. Germline V gives CDR1 DFQATT, CDR2 SNEGSKA (reference sequence).

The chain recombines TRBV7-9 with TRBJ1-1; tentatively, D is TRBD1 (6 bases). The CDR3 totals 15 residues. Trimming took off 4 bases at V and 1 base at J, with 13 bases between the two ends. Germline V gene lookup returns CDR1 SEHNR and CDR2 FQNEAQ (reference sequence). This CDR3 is CASSSTGGGNTEAFF. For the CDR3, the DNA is TGTGCCAGCAGCTCGACAGGCGGAGGGAACACTGAAGCTTTCTTT.

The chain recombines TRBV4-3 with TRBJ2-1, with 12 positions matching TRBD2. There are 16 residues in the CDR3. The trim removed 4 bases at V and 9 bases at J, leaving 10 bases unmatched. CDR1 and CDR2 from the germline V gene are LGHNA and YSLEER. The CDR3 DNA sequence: TGCGCCAGCAGCCTATATCAACTAGCGGGGGGAACTGAGCAGTTCTTC. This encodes CASSLYQLAGGTEQFF.

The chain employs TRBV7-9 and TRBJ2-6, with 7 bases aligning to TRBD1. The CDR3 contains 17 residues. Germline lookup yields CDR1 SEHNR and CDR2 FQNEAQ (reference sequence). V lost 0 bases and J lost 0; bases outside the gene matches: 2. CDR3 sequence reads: CASSLAQGDSGANVLTF. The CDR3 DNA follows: TGTGCCAGCAGCTTAGCCCAGGGGGACTCTGGGGCCAACGTCCTGACTTTC.

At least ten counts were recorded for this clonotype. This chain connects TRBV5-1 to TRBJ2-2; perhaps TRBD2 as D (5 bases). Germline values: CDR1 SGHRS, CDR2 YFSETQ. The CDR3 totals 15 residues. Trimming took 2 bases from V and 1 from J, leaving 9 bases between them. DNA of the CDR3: TGCGCCAGCAGCTTCCTAGGGAGGAACACCGGGGAGCTGTTTTTT. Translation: CASSFLGRNTGELFF. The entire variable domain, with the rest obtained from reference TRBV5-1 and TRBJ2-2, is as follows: KAGVTQTPRYLIKTRGQQVTLSCSPISGHRSVSWYQQTPGQGLQFLFEYFSETQRNKGNFPGRFSGRQFSNSRSEMNVSTLELGDSALYLCASSFLGRNTGELFFGEGSRLTVL.

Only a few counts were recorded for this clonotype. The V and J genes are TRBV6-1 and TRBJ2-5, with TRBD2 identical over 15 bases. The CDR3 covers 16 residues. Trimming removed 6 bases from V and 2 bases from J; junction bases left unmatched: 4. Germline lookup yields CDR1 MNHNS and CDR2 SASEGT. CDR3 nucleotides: TGTGCCAGCAGGGTGGGACTAGCGGGGGGACAAGAGACCCAGTACTTC. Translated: CASRVGLAGGQETQYF.

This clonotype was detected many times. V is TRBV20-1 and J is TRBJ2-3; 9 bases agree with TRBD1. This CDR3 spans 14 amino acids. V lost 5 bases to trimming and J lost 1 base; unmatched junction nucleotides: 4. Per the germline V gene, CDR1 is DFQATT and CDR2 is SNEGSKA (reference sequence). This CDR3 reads CSALTGGGTDTQYF. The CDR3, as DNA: TGCAGTGCTCTGACAGGGGGGGGCACAGATACGCAGTATTTT.

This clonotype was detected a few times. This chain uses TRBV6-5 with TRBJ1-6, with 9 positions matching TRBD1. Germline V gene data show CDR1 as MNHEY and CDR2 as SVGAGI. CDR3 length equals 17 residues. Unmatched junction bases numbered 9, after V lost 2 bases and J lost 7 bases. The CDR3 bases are TGTGCCAGCAGTTACAGGAACAGGGGGCTATTGAATTCACCCCTCCACTTT. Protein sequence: CASSYRNRGLLNSPLHF.

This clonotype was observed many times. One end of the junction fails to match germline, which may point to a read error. DNA of the CDR3: TGTGCCAGCAGTTTAGCTGGGAGCAATGAGCAGTTCTTC. Translated, it gives CASSLAGSNEQFF. The chain uses TRBV7-9 and TRBJ2-1, with D maybe TRBD2 (5 bases). The CDR3 totals 13 residues. Germline V CDR1 and CDR2: SEHNR, FQNEAQ (reference sequence). Supplemented by reference TRBV7-9 and TRBJ2-1, the full variable domain reads DTGVSQNPRHKITKRGQNVTFRCDPISEHNRLYWYRQTLGQGPEFLTYFQNEAQLEKSRLLSDRFSAERPKGSFSTLEIQRTEQGDSAMYLCASSLAGSNEQFFGPGTRLTVL.

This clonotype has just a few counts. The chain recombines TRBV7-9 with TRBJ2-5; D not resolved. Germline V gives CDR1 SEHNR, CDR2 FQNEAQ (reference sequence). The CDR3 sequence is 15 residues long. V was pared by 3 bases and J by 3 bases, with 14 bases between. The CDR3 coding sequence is TGTGCCAGCAGCTTTTTCCCGGCCGGTAAAGAGACCCAGTACTTC. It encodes CASSFFPAGKETQYF.

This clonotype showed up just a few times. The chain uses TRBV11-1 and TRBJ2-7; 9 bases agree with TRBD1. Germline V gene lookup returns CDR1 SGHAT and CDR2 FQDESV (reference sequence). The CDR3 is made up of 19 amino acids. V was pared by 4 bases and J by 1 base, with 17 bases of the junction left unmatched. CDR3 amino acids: CASSSPNPRPGQGSYEQYF. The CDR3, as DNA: TGTGCCAGCAGCTCACCTAATCCGAGACCGGGACAGGGATCCTACGAGCAGTACTTC.

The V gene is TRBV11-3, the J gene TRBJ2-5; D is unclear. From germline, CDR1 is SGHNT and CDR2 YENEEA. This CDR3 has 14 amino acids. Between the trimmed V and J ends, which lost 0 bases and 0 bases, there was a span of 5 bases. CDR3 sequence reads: CASSLDQDQETQYF. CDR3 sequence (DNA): TGTGCCAGCAGCTTAGATCAAGACCAAGAGACCCAGTACTTC.

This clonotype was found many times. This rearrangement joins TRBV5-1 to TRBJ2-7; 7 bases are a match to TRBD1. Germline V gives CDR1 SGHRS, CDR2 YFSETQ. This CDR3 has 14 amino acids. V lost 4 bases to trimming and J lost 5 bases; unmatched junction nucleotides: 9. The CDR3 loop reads CASSGPGTAHEQYF. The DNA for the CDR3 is TGCGCCAGCAGCGGGCCCGGGACAGCTCACGAGCAGTACTTC.

The CDR3 bases are TGTGCCAGCAGCTTCCAGGGCCACCCCAGCACAGATACGCAGTATTTT. Its protein product is CASSFQGHPSTDTQYF. The chain is built from TRBV7-6 and TRBJ2-3; D perhaps matches TRBD1 (5 bases). The CDR3 extends over 16 amino acids. V lost 3 bases to trimming and J lost 0 bases, with 13 bases between them. Germline lookup yields CDR1 SGHVS and CDR2 FNYEAQ.

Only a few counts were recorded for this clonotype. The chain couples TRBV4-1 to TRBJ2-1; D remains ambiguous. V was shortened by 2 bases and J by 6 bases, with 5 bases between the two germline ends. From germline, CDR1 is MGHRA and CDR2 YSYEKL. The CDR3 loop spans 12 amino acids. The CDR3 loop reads CASSQLSNEQFF. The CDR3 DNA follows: TGCGCCAGCAGCCAATTGTCCAATGAGCAGTTCTTC.